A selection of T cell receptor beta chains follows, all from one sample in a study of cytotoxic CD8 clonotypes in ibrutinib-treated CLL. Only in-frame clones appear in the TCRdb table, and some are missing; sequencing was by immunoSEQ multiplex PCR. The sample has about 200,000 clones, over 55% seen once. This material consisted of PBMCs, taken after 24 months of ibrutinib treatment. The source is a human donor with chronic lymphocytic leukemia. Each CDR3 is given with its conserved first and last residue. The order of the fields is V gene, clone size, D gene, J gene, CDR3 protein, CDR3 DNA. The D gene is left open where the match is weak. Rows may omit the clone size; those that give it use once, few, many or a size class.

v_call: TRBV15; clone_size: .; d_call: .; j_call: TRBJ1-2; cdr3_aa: CATRGAGTNYGYTF; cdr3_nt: TGTGCCACCAGGGGAGCCGGGACCAACTATGGCTACACCTTC
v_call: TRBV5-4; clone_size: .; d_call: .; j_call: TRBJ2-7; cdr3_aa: CASSLPARRDAYEQYF; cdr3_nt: TGTGCCAGCAGCTTACCGGCCAGGCGGGATGCCTACGAGCAGTACTTC
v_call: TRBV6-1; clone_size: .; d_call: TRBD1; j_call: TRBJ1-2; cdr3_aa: CASRGQHYGYTF; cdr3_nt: TGTGCCAGCAGGGGACAGCACTATGGCTACACCTTC
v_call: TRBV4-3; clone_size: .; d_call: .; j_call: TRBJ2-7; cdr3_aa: CASSRETSLYYEQYF; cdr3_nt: TGCGCCAGCAGCCGTGAAACTAGTTTGTACTACGAGCAGTACTTC
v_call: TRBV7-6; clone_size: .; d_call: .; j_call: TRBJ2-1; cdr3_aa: CASSPDYNEQFF; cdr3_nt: TGTGCCAGCAGCCCTGACTACAATGAGCAGTTCTTC
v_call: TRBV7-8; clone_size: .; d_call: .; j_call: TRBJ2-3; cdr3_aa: CASSFQDSGRDTQYF; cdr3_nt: TGTGCCAGCAGCTTCCAGGACAGCGGTCGGGATACGCAGTATTTT
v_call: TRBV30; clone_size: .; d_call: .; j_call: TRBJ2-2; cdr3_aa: CASQVGGQNTGELFF; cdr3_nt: TGTGCCTCCCAGGTTGGCGGGCAGAACACCGGGGAGCTGTTTTTT
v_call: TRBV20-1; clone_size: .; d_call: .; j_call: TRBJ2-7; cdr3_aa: CGLSAYEQYF; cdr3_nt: TGCGGACTGTCGGCCTACGAGCAGTACTTC
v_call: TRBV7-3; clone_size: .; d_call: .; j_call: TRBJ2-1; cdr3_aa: CASSLKSGGSYNEQFF; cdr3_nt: TGTGCCAGCAGCTTAAAGTCAGGTGGGTCCTACAATGAGCAGTTCTTC
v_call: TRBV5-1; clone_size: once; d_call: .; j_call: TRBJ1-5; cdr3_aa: CASSLDPVGVQHF; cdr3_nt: TGCGCCAGCAGCTTGGACCCAGTAGGGGTCCAGCATTTT
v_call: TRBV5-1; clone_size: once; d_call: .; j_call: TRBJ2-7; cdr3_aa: CASSSRTSGLAGSYEQYF; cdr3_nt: TGCGCCAGCAGCTCCCGGACTTCAGGCCTAGCAGGGTCCTACGAGCAGTACTTC
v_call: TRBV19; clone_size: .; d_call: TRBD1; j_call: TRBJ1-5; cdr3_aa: CASRGQGFSNQPQHF; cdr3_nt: TGTGCCAGTAGGGGACAGGGATTCAGCAATCAGCCCCAGCATTTT
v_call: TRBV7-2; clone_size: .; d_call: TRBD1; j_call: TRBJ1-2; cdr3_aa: CASSLTGESGAGMRGYTF; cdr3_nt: TGTGCCAGCAGCTTAACAGGGGAGTCCGGGGCGGGTATGAGGGGCTACACCTTC
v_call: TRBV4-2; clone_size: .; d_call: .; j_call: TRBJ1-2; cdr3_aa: CASSQRKEGYGYTF; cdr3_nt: TGTGCCAGCAGCCAAAGGAAGGAGGGCTATGGCTACACCTTC
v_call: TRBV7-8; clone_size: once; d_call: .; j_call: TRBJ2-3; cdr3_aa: CASDRLADGDTQYF; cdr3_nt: TGTGCCAGCGACAGGCTAGCCGACGGAGATACGCAGTATTTT
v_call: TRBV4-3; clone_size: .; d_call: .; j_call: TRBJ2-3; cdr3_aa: CASSQDESAGLGTQYF; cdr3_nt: TGCGCCAGCAGCCAAGATGAGTCGGCAGGGTTAGGTACGCAGTATTTT
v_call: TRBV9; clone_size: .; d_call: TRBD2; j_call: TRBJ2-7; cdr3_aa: CASSESSGVSYEQYF; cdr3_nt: TGTGCCAGCAGCGAATCTAGCGGGGTCTCCTACGAGCAGTACTTC
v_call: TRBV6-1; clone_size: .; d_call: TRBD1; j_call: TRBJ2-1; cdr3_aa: CASSEVGTGVNEQFF; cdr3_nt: TGTGCCAGCAGTGAAGTTGGGACAGGGGTCAATGAGCAGTTCTTC
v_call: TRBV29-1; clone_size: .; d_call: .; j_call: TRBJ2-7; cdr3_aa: CSVLPVNRDNSYEQYF; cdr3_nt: TGCAGCGTTTTACCAGTTAACCGGGACAACTCCTACGAGCAGTACTTC
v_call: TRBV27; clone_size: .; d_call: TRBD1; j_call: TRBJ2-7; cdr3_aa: CASSLYWDRVAGEGLEQYF; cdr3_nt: TGTGCCAGCAGTCTCTATTGGGACAGGGTGGCGGGAGAAGGGCTCGAGCAGTACTTC
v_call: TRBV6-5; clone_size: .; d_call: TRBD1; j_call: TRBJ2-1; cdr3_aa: CASRFRTGGNEQFF; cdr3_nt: TGTGCCAGCAGATTTCGGACAGGGGGGAATGAGCAGTTCTTC
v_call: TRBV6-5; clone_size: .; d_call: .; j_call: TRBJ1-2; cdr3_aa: CATARGEGNGYTF; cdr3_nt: TGTGCCACGGCTCGGGGTGAGGGGAATGGCTACACCTTC
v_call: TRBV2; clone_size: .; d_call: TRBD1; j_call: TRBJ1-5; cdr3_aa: CASRDSGQGFNQPQHF; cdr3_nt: TGTGCCAGCAGAGATTCGGGACAGGGCTTTAATCAGCCCCAGCATTTT
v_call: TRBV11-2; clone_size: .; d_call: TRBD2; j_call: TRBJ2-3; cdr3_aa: CASSFHILAGSLDTQYF; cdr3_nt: TGTGCCAGCAGCTTCCATATACTAGCGGGAAGTCTGGATACGCAGTATTTT
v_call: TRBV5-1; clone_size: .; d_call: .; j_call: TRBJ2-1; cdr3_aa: CASSLEWRDYNEQFF; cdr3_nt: TGCGCCAGCAGCTTGGAGTGGCGGGACTACAATGAGCAGTTCTTC
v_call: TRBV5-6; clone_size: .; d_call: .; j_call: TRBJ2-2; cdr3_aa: CASSLILADNTGELFF; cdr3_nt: TGTGCCAGCAGCTTAATATTGGCAGACAACACCGGGGAGCTGTTTTTT
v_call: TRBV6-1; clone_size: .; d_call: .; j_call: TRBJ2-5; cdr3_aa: CASSGPRGGVETQYF; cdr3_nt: TGTGCCAGCAGTGGGCCTAGAGGGGGGGTGGAGACCCAGTACTTC
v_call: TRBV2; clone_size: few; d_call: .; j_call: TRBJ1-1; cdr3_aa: CASSESQMNTEAFF; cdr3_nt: TGTGCCAGCAGTGAGAGTCAAATGAACACTGAAGCTTTCTTT
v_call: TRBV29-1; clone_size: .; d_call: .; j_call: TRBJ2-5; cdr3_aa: CSVADIGRETQYF; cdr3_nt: TGCAGCGTTGCCGACATTGGGCGGGAGACCCAGTACTTC
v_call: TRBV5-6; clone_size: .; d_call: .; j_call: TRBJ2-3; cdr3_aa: CASSLGGSDTQYF; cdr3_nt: TGTGCCAGCAGCTTGGGGGGGTCAGATACGCAGTATTTT
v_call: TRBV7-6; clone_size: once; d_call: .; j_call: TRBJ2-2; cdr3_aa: CASSPARGGTGELFF; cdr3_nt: TGTGCCAGCAGCCCCGCCAGGGGCGGCACCGGGGAGCTGTTTTTT
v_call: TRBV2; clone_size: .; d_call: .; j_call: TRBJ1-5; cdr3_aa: CASRDRENQPQHF; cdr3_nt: TGTGCCAGCAGGGACCGAGAGAATCAGCCCCAGCATTTT
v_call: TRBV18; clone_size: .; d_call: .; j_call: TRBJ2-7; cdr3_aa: CASSRTRSQGQTYEQYF; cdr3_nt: TGTGCCAGCTCACGGACCCGATCCCAGGGGCAGACCTACGAGCAGTACTTC
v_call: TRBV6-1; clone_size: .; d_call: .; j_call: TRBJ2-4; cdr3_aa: CASSDGTFLDIQYF; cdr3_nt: TGTGCCAGCAGTGACGGGACCTTTTTGGACATTCAGTACTTC
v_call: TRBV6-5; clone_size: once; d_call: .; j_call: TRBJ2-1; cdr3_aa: CASSYGMAARQFF; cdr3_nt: TGTGCCAGCAGTTACGGGATGGCTGCACGGCAGTTCTTC
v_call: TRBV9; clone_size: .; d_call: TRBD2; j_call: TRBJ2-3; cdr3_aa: CASSVVLAGVDTQYF; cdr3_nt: TGTGCCAGCAGCGTAGTACTAGCGGGAGTAGATACGCAGTATTTT
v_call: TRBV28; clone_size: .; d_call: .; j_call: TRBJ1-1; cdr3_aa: CASSWAAEAFF; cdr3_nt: TGTGCCAGCAGTTGGGCAGCTGAAGCTTTCTTT
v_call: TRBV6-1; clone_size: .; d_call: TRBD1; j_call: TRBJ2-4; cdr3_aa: CASSDWDRAKNIQYF; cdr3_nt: TGTGCCAGCAGTGACTGGGACAGAGCCAAAAACATTCAGTACTTC
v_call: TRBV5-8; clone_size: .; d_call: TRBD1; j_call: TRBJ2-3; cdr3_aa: CASSYRGTDTQYF; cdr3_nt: TGTGCCAGCAGCTACAGGGGAACAGATACGCAGTATTTT
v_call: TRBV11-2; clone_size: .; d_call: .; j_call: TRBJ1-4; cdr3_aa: CASSLAAGNEKLFF; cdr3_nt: TGTGCCAGCAGCTTAGCGGCGGGGAATGAAAAACTGTTTTTT
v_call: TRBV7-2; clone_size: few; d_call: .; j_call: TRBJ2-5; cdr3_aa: CASSFLETQYF; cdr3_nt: TGTGCCAGCAGCTTTCTTGAGACCCAGTACTTC
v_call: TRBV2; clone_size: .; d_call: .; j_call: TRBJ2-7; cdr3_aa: CASSEPVTYEQYF; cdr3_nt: TGTGCCAGCAGTGAGCCGGTTACCTACGAGCAGTACTTC
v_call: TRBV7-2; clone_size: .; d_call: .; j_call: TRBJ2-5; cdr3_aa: CASSPQQGRAGWETQYF; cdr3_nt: TGTGCCAGCAGCCCGCAACAGGGACGGGCCGGGTGGGAGACCCAGTACTTC
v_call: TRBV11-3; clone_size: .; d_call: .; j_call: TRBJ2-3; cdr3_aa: CASSDGIRPPDTQYF; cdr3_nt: TGTGCCAGCAGCGATGGGATACGGCCTCCAGATACGCAGTATTTT
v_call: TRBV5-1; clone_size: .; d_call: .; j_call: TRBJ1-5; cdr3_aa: CASSLWGRHDQPQHF; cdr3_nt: TGCGCCAGCAGCTTGTGGGGCAGGCATGATCAGCCCCAGCATTTT
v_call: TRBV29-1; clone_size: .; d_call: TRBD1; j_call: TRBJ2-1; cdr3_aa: CSVVRDRGVVEQFF; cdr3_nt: TGCAGCGTCGTCCGGGACAGGGGTGTGGTGGAGCAGTTCTTC
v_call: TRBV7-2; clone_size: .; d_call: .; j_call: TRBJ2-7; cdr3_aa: CASSLGRGKGEQYF; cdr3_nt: TGTGCCAGCAGCTTAGGACGCGGGAAGGGGGAGCAGTACTTC